These 25 T cell receptor beta chains share one sample of origin, sequenced in a study of cytomegalovirus exposure and HLA in healthy donors. It was with 60 Vbeta and 13 Jbeta primers that the PCR ran. Assay used: immunoSEQ multiplex PCR; TCRdb lists only in-frame clones, some missing. Among approximately 220,000 clones listed, around 83% were seen once. Material: PBMCs. These receptors were obtained from a girl aged 5-17 years in good health and CMV-seronegative.

J is TRBJ2-3 and V is TRBV5-1; no reliable D call. Germline V gene sequence: CDR1 SGHRS, CDR2 YFSETQ. Between the trimmed V and J ends, which lost 3 bases and 2 bases, there was a span of 13 bases. The CDR3 contains 15 residues. CDR3 nucleotide sequence: TGCGCCAGCAGCTCTTTTGGGCAGTCCACAGATACGCAGTATTTT. Encoded protein: CASSSFGQSTDTQYF.

This chain links TRBV19 with TRBJ1-6; tentative D call: TRBD1 (6 bases). CDR1 and CDR2 from the germline V gene are LNHDA and SQIVND (reference sequence). Trimming took off 6 bases at V and 5 bases at J, with 17 bases between the two ends. This CDR3 contains 16 residues. The CDR3 DNA reads as TGTGCCAGTAGAACCCTACAACAGGGAAATAATTCACCCCTCCACTTT. This codes for CASRTLQQGNNSPLHF.

The chain carries TRBV5-1 and TRBJ1-2; 7 bases map to TRBD1. Germline CDR1 reads SGHRS; CDR2 reads YFSETQ. V was pared by 2 bases and J by 3 bases, with 7 bases of the junction left unmatched. This CDR3 contains 15 residues. The CDR3 DNA follows: TGCGCCAGCAGCTTATCTCAGGGGGATTACTATGGCTACACCTTC. This codes for CASSLSQGDYYGYTF.

The V call is TRBV5-1, the J call TRBJ1-1; D is perhaps TRBD1 (6 bases). From germline, CDR1 is SGHRS and CDR2 YFSETQ. The CDR3 contains 16 residues. V lost 5 bases to trimming and J lost 1 base, with 18 bases between them. The CDR3 loop reads CASSYEVGAGNTEAFF. In DNA, the CDR3 is TGCGCCAGCAGTTATGAAGTGGGGGCGGGGAACACTGAAGCTTTCTTT.

The rearrangement uses TRBV28 and TRBJ1-5; D gene unclear. The CDR3 length is 12 residues. Per the germline V gene, CDR1 is MDHEN and CDR2 is SYDVKM. The V and J ends lost 6 bases and 5 bases respectively, with 8 bases between them. CDR3 loop: CASRVGHQPQHF. CDR3 bases: TGTGCCAGCAGAGTGGGCCATCAGCCCCAGCATTTT.

For the CDR3, the DNA is TGTGCCAGCAGTTACGGGTCCGACAGGGGCGACGAAAAACTGTTTTTT. Encoded protein: CASSYGSDRGDEKLFF. The chain recombines TRBV6-6 with TRBJ1-4, with 8 bases matching TRBD1. Germline V lookup: CDR1 MNHNY, CDR2 SVGAGI (reference sequence). V trimming: 2 bases; J trimming: 8 bases; junction bases outside the gene matches: 10. The CDR3 has 16 amino acids.

The chain carries TRBV7-9 and TRBJ1-1; D is perhaps TRBD1 (5 bases). Germline V gives CDR1 SEHNR, CDR2 FQNEAQ (reference sequence). The V end was cut by 3 bases, the J end by 1 base, with 9 bases between. This CDR3 contains 14 residues. CDR3 protein: CASSFDRGNTEAFF. The DNA for the CDR3 is TGTGCCAGCAGCTTCGACAGAGGGAACACTGAAGCTTTCTTT.

This clone was detected only once. An end of the junction does not agree with germline; a read error may underlie this. This chain links TRBV28 with TRBJ2-6; D possibly corresponds to TRBD1 (5 bases). There are 15 residues in the CDR3. Per germline, CDR1 MDHEN and CDR2 SYDVKM. For the CDR3, the DNA is TGTGCCAGCAGTTGGACCGTCTCTGGGGCCAACGTCCTGGCTTTC. It specifies CASSWTVSGANVLAF.

The chain has TRBV28 and TRBJ1-1; D might be TRBD1 (5 bases). Trimming took 6 bases from V and 6 from J, leaving 26 bases between them. The CDR3 has 17 amino acids. Germline V gene data show CDR1 as MDHEN and CDR2 as SYDVKM. As DNA, the CDR3 is TGTGCCAGCAGCTTCTCTCCGGGACTTAAGAACGTCGCTGAAGCTTTCTTT. Amino acids: CASSFSPGLKNVAEAFF.

The V gene is TRBV9, the J gene TRBJ2-1; D gene unclear. CDR3 length equals 17 residues. V lost 3 bases and J 0 bases, leaving 16 bases between the germline ends. CDR1 SGDLS and CDR2 YYNGEE come from the germline V gene. The CDR3 protein is CASSGDGSPLSYNEQFF. The CDR3 DNA reads TGTGCCAGCAGCGGAGACGGGTCCCCCCTCTCCTACAATGAGCAGTTCTTC.

The J gene is TRBJ2-7, the V gene TRBV6-5, with TRBD2 matching 9 bases. The CDR3 consists of 15 residues. Trimming cost V 6 bases and J 6 bases; bases outside gene matches: 12. Germline assignment: CDR1 MNHEY and CDR2 SVGAGI. CDR3 in DNA: TGTGCCAGCAGAACAGCGGGGGGAAAAGTTTCCGAGCAGTACTTC. Its translation: CASRTAGGKVSEQYF.

The chain is built from TRBV6-6 and TRBJ1-1, with unresolved D. This CDR3 is built from 15 residues. V lost 0 bases to trimming and J lost 4 bases, with 12 bases between them. Germline loops: CDR1 MNHNY, CDR2 SVGAGI (reference sequence). The CDR3 protein is CASSYSTDGSTEAFF. CDR3 DNA sequence: TGTGCCAGCAGTTACTCCACAGATGGTAGCACTGAAGCTTTCTTT.

This chain uses TRBV19 with TRBJ1-5, with TRBD1 identical over 10 bases. CDR1 LNHDA and CDR2 SQIVND come from the germline V gene (reference sequence). The J segment lost 4 bases and the V segment lost 7 bases, leaving 13 bases of the junction unmatched. The CDR3 has 17 residues. The CDR3 loop reads CASTPRRRGQGNQPQHF. CDR3 DNA: TGTGCCAGTACCCCTCGCCGCAGGGGACAGGGGAATCAGCCCCAGCATTTT.

The gene calls are TRBV9 and TRBJ2-4; D might be TRBD1 (5 bases). The germline CDR1 and CDR2 sequences are SGDLS and YYNGEE. V was trimmed by 0 bases and J by 1 base, leaving 11 bases between them. The CDR3 runs to 16 residues. The CDR3 protein is CASSVDGRVAKNIQYF. The DNA of the CDR3 is TGTGCCAGCAGCGTAGATGGCAGGGTGGCCAAAAACATTCAGTACTTC.

The J gene is TRBJ2-7, the V gene TRBV19, with a weak D call TRBD2 (5 bases). CDR3 length: 16 amino acids. Trimming shortened V by 5 bases and J by 4 bases, and 21 bases separated the two germline ends. From germline, CDR1 is LNHDA and CDR2 SQIVND (reference sequence). In DNA, the CDR3 is TGTGCCAGTAGTGGCCCCTCTGGTCACGGCGGGTACGAGCAGTACTTC. This translates into CASSGPSGHGGYEQYF. The whole variable domain, filled in from reference TRBV19 and TRBJ2-7, reads DGGITQSPKYLFRKEGQNVTLSCEQNLNHDAMYWYRQDPGQGLRLIYYSQIVNDFQKGDIAEGYSVSREKKESFPLTVTSAQKNPTAFYLCASSGPSGHGGYEQYFGPGTRLTVT.

This clone was seen only once. This rearrangement joins TRBV2 to TRBJ1-1; unclear D gene. Germline V gives CDR1 SNHLY, CDR2 FYNNEI. With 4 bases removed from V and 0 bases from J, the gap between germline ends came to 6 bases. The CDR3 totals 13 residues. The CDR3 sequence: CASSGLLNTEAFF. The CDR3 bases are TGTGCCAGCAGTGGTCTGTTGAACACTGAAGCTTTCTTT.

This clone has more than one count but fewer than ten. The chain couples TRBV7-2 to TRBJ2-2; D unresolved. This CDR3 is 14 amino acids long. Trimming cost V 1 base and J 8 bases, with 11 bases left between them. Germline loops: CDR1 SGHTA, CDR2 FQGNSA. Here the CDR3 DNA reads TGTGCCAGCAGCTTAGAGAGAAATATGGGGGAGCTGTTTTTT. Its translation: CASSLERNMGELFF.

J is TRBJ1-5 and V is TRBV19; D is uncertain. The CDR3 is 17 residues long. Germline V lookup: CDR1 LNHDA, CDR2 SQIVND (reference sequence). Trimming cost V 3 bases and J 5 bases, with 20 bases left between them. This chain's CDR3 is CASSISSRWRPDQPQHF. The CDR3 nucleotides are TGTGCCAGTAGTATTTCATCGCGATGGCGGCCGGATCAGCCCCAGCATTTT.

V and J are TRBV5-4 and TRBJ1-2, with 9 bases identical to TRBD1. The CDR3 is 16 amino acids. Trimming cost V 4 bases and J 4 bases; bases outside gene matches: 11. CDR1 is SGHNT and CDR2 is YYREEE in the germline V gene (reference sequence). The CDR3 loop is CASSGPGQGKGYGYTF. The CDR3 nucleotides are TGTGCCAGCAGCGGACCGGGACAGGGAAAGGGCTATGGCTACACCTTC.

This clone was seen only a few times. The chain carries TRBV5-1 and TRBJ2-6; D is unresolved. The CDR3 has 15 amino acids. CDR1 is SGHRS, CDR2 YFSETQ, per germline. Trimming took off 0 bases at V and 2 bases at J, with 6 bases between the two ends. CDR3 in amino acids: CASSLVPAGANVLTF. As DNA, the CDR3 is TGCGCCAGCAGCTTGGTCCCGGCTGGGGCCAACGTCCTGACTTTC.

The chain carries TRBV7-2 and TRBJ2-7; D might be TRBD1 (6 bases). V was clipped by 2 bases and J by 2 bases, with 16 bases between them. This CDR3 is 16 amino acids long. Per the germline V gene, CDR1 is SGHTA and CDR2 is FQGNSA. The CDR3 here is CASSLLQGLGPYEQYF. The CDR3 bases are TGTGCCAGCAGCTTACTCCAGGGGCTGGGGCCCTACGAGCAGTACTTC.

The CDR3 is CASSTGHSNQPQHF. Here the CDR3 DNA reads TGCGCCAGCAGCACCGGACACTCCAATCAGCCCCAGCATTTT. J is TRBJ1-5 and V is TRBV5-1; perhaps TRBD1 as D (5 bases). This CDR3 is 14 amino acids long. Trimming removed 4 bases at V and 3 bases at J, with 11 bases between. The germline V gene encodes CDR1 SGHRS and CDR2 YFSETQ.

V and J are TRBV4-2 and TRBJ1-2; D possibly corresponds to TRBD1 (5 bases). The CDR3 covers 13 residues. The V end lost 3 bases, the J end lost 1 base, and 6 bases lay between the germline ends. Germline V lookup: CDR1 LGHNA, CDR2 YNFKEQ. In DNA, the CDR3 is TGTGCCAGCAGCCAGGGACTTAACTATGGCTACACCTTC. Translated, it gives CASSQGLNYGYTF.

The chain joins TRBV7-2 to TRBJ1-6, with no clear D. V was trimmed by 2 bases and J by 7 bases, leaving 9 bases between them. The CDR3 runs 14 residues. CDR1 SGHTA and CDR2 FQGNSA come from the germline V gene. CDR3 residues: CASSLLQSNSPLHF. The CDR3 nucleotides are TGTGCCAGCAGCTTATTACAGTCAAATTCACCCCTCCACTTT. Looking up the rest from reference TRBV7-2 and TRBJ1-6 gives the full variable domain: GAGVSQSPSNKVTEKGKDVELRCDPISGHTALYWYRQSLGQGLEFLIYFQGNSAPDKSGLPSDRFSAERTGGSVSTLTIQRTQQEDSAVYLCASSLLQSNSPLHFGNGTRLTVT.

The CDR3 here is CATSRLDRADQPQHF. CDR3 nucleotide sequence: TGTGCCACCAGCAGACTGGACAGGGCCGATCAGCCCCAGCATTTT. This chain uses TRBV15 with TRBJ1-5, with TRBD1 matching 8 bases. Per the germline V gene, CDR1 is LNHNV and CDR2 is YYDKDF (reference sequence). Unmatched junction bases numbered 5, after V lost 2 bases and J lost 5 bases. This CDR3 contains 15 residues. Filled out from reference TRBV15 and TRBJ1-5, the complete variable domain reads DAMVIQNPRYQVTQFGKPVTLSCSQTLNHNVMYWYQQKSSQAPKLLFHYYDKDFNNEADTPDNFQSRRPNTSFCFLDIRSPGLGDTAMYLCATSRLDRADQPQHFGDGTRLSIL.